This TCR beta chain is from a study of blood T cell repertoires in COVID-19. Study-level background: There were acute and convalescent COVID-19 samples, and they came from the United States, Italy and Spain. From T cells, B-cell-depleted T cells, or PBMCs came the material, which was cDNA or gDNA.

CDR3 length: 14 amino acids. Trimming took 2 bases from V and 6 from J, leaving 13 bases between them. Germline V gene data show CDR1 as MNHEY and CDR2 as SVGAGI. This clone was counted between two and nine times. The method was immunoSEQ multiplex PCR; TCRdb's version includes in-frame clones alone and lacks a portion of them. The sample consists of around 70,000 clones, around three quarters of them appearing once. Sequencing used peripheral blood. J is TRBJ1-2 and V is TRBV6-5; D is possibly TRBD1 (6 bases). This sequence originates from a man aged 55 to 70 with active or convalescent COVID-19. The CDR3 here is CASSYLGAQDGYTF. The CDR3 DNA reads as TGTGCCAGCAGTTACCTGGGGGCGCAGGATGGCTACACCTTC.